This T cell receptor (beta chain) was retrieved from a study of blood T cell repertoires in COVID-19. CDR3 length equals 14 residues. Germline CDR1 and CDR2: MDHEN and SYDVKM. Trimming pared 10 bases from V and 4 bases from J, leaving 16 bases between. Sequenced by immunoSEQ multiplex PCR; TCRdb stores in-frame clones only, minus some. The data hold fewer than 300,000 clones, with about 80% observed a single time. Sequenced input: peripheral blood. V and J are TRBV28 and TRBJ2-2, with D maybe TRBD1 (6 bases). This sequence originates from a person aged 70 to 85 with COVID-19, enrolled during active disease. CDR3 amino acids: CATLRDIATGELFF. The CDR3 region has the DNA TGTGCCACCCTTAGGGACATCGCCACCGGGGAGCTGTTTTTT. The full variable domain, its missing parts supplied by reference TRBV28 and TRBJ2-2, is DVKVTQSSRYLVKRTGEKVFLECVQDMDHENMFWYRQDPGLGLRLIYFSYDVKMKEKGDIPEGYSVSREKKERFSLILESASTNQTSMYLCATLRDIATGELFFGEGSRLTVL.